Detailed here is one T cell receptor (beta chain). The record originates from a study of blood T cell repertoires in COVID-19. Trimming removed 5 bases from V and 7 bases from J; junction bases left unmatched: 17. The CDR3 has 18 residues. CDR1 and CDR2 (germline): SGHTA, FQGTGA. The protocol was immunoSEQ multiplex PCR, while the TCRdb copy is restricted to in-frame clones and leaves out a portion. This sample carries 150,000 to 200,000 clones, roughly 85% of them seen once, and the ten largest clones take under 9.5%. Sequences were obtained from peripheral blood. V is TRBV7-3 and J is TRBJ2-1; 10 nucleotides align to TRBD1. The source is a man aged 45-65 years with active or convalescent COVID-19. This chain's CDR3 is CASSATGQGVGPRNEQFF. As DNA, the CDR3 is TGTGCCAGCAGCGCGACAGGACAGGGGGTGGGTCCAAGGAATGAGCAGTTCTTC.